The 21 T cell receptor beta chains listed next were all sequenced from one sample in a study of blood T cell repertoires in COVID-19. Sequenced by immunoSEQ multiplex PCR; TCRdb stores in-frame clones only, minus some. The sample yields under 450,000 clones, about 86% seen once. The specimen sequenced was peripheral blood. These receptor sequences come from an older woman with COVID-19, enrolled during active disease.

The rearrangement links TRBV6-6 to TRBJ1-2, with 7 nucleotides matching TRBD1. The V segment lost 6 bases and the J segment 4 bases; nucleotides outside the gene matches: 5. Germline values: CDR1 MNHNY, CDR2 SVGAGI (reference sequence). The CDR3 is 13 amino acids. CDR3 sequence reads: CASRTGSSYGYTF. In DNA form, the CDR3 reads TGTGCCAGCAGGACAGGGTCGAGCTATGGCTACACCTTC.

The rearrangement joins TRBV11-3 to TRBJ2-3; 11 bases match TRBD2. Germline V gene sequence: CDR1 SGHNT, CDR2 YENEEA. Trimming took 0 bases from V and 2 from J; bases not matched to a gene: 4. The CDR3 is made up of 17 amino acids. CDR3 sequence reads: CASSLDGTSGHTDTQYF. The CDR3 region has the DNA TGTGCCAGCAGCTTAGATGGGACTAGCGGCCACACAGATACGCAGTATTTT.

This clone was detected a few times. The CDR3 is CASSYSRGRNTEAFF. CDR3 sequence (DNA): TGTGCCAGCAGTTACTCAAGGGGGCGGAACACTGAAGCTTTCTTT. The chain has TRBV6-6 and TRBJ1-1, with 7 bases fitting TRBD1. The CDR3 is 15 amino acids. V dropped 0 bases and J dropped 1; count of bases not matched to a gene: 2. Germline V gene lookup returns CDR1 MNHNY and CDR2 SVGAGI (reference sequence).

This chain links TRBV5-7 with TRBJ1-1, with D hard to call. TRBV5-7 is placed among ORFs of uncertain function. Trimming pared 4 bases from V and 6 bases from J, leaving 10 bases between. The CDR3 extends over 12 amino acids. CDR3 DNA: TGTGCCAGCAGCACCTTTCGGGCTGAAGCTTTCTTT. Protein product: CASSTFRAEAFF.

CDR3 nucleotide sequence: TGTGCCAGCTCACCCACAGATACCATGAACACTGAAGCTTTCTTT. This codes for CASSPTDTMNTEAFF. The chain recombines TRBV18 with TRBJ1-1; no reliable D call. This CDR3 comprises 15 residues. The V and J ends lost 3 bases and 0 bases respectively, with 11 bases between them. Germline-derived CDR1 and CDR2 are KGHSH and LQKENI.

This chain connects TRBV7-2 to TRBJ2-2, with 8 bases that match TRBD2. V was pared by 3 bases and J by 4 bases, with 10 bases of the junction left unmatched. The CDR3 extends over 17 amino acids. Germline V CDR1 and CDR2: SGHTA, FQGNSA. The CDR3 is CASSFYGGAIGTGELFF. Written as DNA, the CDR3 is TGTGCCAGCAGCTTCTACGGGGGGGCTATTGGCACCGGGGAGCTGTTTTTT.

Turning to this clone: Other DNA sequences within the sample encode an identical CDR3. The gene calls are TRBV19 and TRBJ2-5; D unresolved. Germline-derived CDR1 and CDR2 are LNHDA and SQIVND (reference sequence). CDR3 length: 11 amino acids. Trimming took off 3 bases at V and 5 bases at J, with 4 bases between the two ends. In DNA form, the CDR3 reads TGTGCCAGTAGTATTCGGGAGACCCAGTACTTC. It yields the protein CASSIRETQYF.

This chain connects TRBV7-6 to TRBJ1-4; tentatively, D is TRBD1 (5 bases). Germline CDR1 and CDR2: SGHVS and FNYEAQ. Trimming shortened V by 3 bases and J by 4 bases, and 18 bases separated the two germline ends. CDR3 length: 17 residues. The CDR3 region has the DNA TGTGCCAGCAGCTTCGCAGTGTGGGGGGGGAGTAATGAAAAACTGTTTTTT. Its protein is CASSFAVWGGSNEKLFF.

V usage is TRBV2 and J usage is TRBJ1-4, with D perhaps matching TRBD1 (6 bases). The CDR3 runs to 16 residues. V shed 8 bases and J shed 4 bases, with 20 bases lying between them. From germline, CDR1 is SNHLY and CDR2 FYNNEI. The CDR3 bases are TGTGCCAGCTCGGTTCAGGGGACCCTCCTTAATGAAAAACTGTTTTTT. This encodes CASSVQGTLLNEKLFF. Combining the CDR3 with reference TRBV2 and TRBJ1-4 gives the whole variable domain EPEVTQTPSHQVTQMGQEVILRCVPISNHLYFYWYRQILGQKVEFLVSFYNNEISEKSEIFDDQFSVERPDGSNFTLKIRSTKLEDSAMYFCASSVQGTLLNEKLFFGSGTQLSVL.

The V call is TRBV7-9, the J call TRBJ1-1; 8 nucleotides match TRBD1. J gave up 4 bases and V 6 bases, and 7 bases lay outside the gene matches. This CDR3 contains 14 residues. CDR1 is SEHNR, CDR2 FQNEAQ, per germline (reference sequence). This CDR3 reads CASSPSDRGTEAFF. In DNA, the CDR3 is TGTGCCAGCAGTCCAAGTGACAGGGGCACTGAAGCTTTCTTT. Combining the CDR3 with reference TRBV7-9 and TRBJ1-1 gives the whole variable domain DTGVSQNPRHKITKRGQNVTFRCDPISEHNRLYWYRQTLGQGPEFLTYFQNEAQLEKSRLLSDRFSAERPKGSFSTLEIQRTEQGDSAMYLCASSPSDRGTEAFFGQGTRLTVV.

The chain joins TRBV2 to TRBJ1-6, with unresolved D. Between the trimmed V and J ends, which lost 9 bases and 3 bases, there was a span of 15 bases. The CDR3 length is 15 residues. Germline V gives CDR1 SNHLY, CDR2 FYNNEI. As DNA, the CDR3 is TGTGCCAGTCTACCCGCGGGAGACTATAATTCACCCCTCCACTTT. It codes for CASLPAGDYNSPLHF.

This clone has a count of ten or more. This chain joins TRBV4-1 and TRBJ2-7, with 8 bases matching TRBD2. This CDR3 region has 16 residues. Germline V gene lookup returns CDR1 MGHRA and CDR2 YSYEKL. V was pared by 1 base and J by 2 bases, with 7 bases of the junction left unmatched. CDR3 in DNA: TGCGCCAGCAGCCAAGGAATCGTTAGCGGGGCCTACGAGCAGTACTTC. Translating gives CASSQGIVSGAYEQYF.

The rearrangement uses TRBV3-1 (or the pseudogene TRBV3-2) and TRBJ1-2; D possibly corresponds to TRBD1 (6 bases). This CDR3 is built from 14 residues. Germline V gene sequence: CDR1 LGHDT, CDR2 YNNKEL (reference sequence). The V gene lost 4 bases and the J gene lost 3 bases, with 12 bases spanning the gap. CDR3 DNA sequence: TGTGCCAGCAGCCCACGTGAGGGGGACTATGGCTACACCTTC. Residues: CASSPREGDYGYTF.

A single count supports this clone. This sequence joins TRBV30 and TRBJ1-2, with D perhaps TRBD1 (5 bases). The CDR3 length is 13 residues. V was pared by 3 bases and J by 9 bases, with 17 bases between. Germline V CDR1 and CDR2: GTSNPN, SVGIG (reference sequence). CDR3 in DNA: TGTGCCTGGAGCGGGGGGTACCCCTGGAGCTACACCTTC. Translating gives CAWSGGYPWSYTF. Full variable domain (missing parts from reference TRBV30 and TRBJ1-2): SQTIHQWPATLVQPVGSPLSLECTVEGTSNPNLYWYRQAAGRGLQLLFYSVGIGQISSEVPQNLSASRPQDRQFILSSKKLLLSDSGFYLCAWSGGYPWSYTFGSGTRLTVV.

The V call is TRBV6-2 or TRBV6-3, the J call TRBJ2-5; 8 bases map to TRBD2. The germline CDR1 and CDR2 sequences are MNHEY and SVGEGT. This CDR3 has 16 residues. Germline trimming cut 2 bases from V and 3 bases from J; bases unmatched to any gene: 8. The chain's CDR3 is CASSYDSGGLKETQYF. As DNA, the CDR3 is TGTGCCAGCAGTTACGACAGCGGGGGCCTCAAAGAGACCCAGTACTTC.

The chain uses TRBV5-1 and TRBJ2-2; 8 nucleotides match TRBD1. Trimming at V came to 3 bases and at J to 6 bases, leaving 7 bases not matched to a gene. The CDR3 contains 15 residues. CDR1 and CDR2 from the germline V gene are SGHRS and YFSETQ. The CDR3 sequence is CASSSRTGRPGELFF. CDR3 DNA sequence: TGCGCCAGCAGCTCACGGACAGGGAGGCCCGGGGAGCTGTTTTTT. Based on the CDR3 plus reference TRBV5-1 and TRBJ2-2, the full variable domain is KAGVTQTPRYLIKTRGQQVTLSCSPISGHRSVSWYQQTPGQGLQFLFEYFSETQRNKGNFPGRFSGRQFSNSRSEMNVSTLELGDSALYLCASSSRTGRPGELFFGEGSRLTVL.

The chain is built from TRBV6-5 and TRBJ2-2; possible D gene TRBD2, 5 bases. Germline CDR1 and CDR2: MNHEY and SVGAGI. V was shortened by 5 bases and J by 6 bases, with 13 bases between the two germline ends. The CDR3 contains 14 residues. CDR3 residues: CASSTRMEAGELFF. Here the CDR3 DNA reads TGTGCCAGCAGTACACGGATGGAGGCCGGGGAGCTGTTTTTT.

This clone was observed a handful of times. V usage is TRBV6-6 and J usage is TRBJ1-1; D may be TRBD1 (6 bases). The V and J ends lost 6 bases and 3 bases respectively, with 17 bases between them. Germline loops: CDR1 MNHNY, CDR2 SVGAGI (reference sequence). The CDR3 length is 15 residues. The CDR3 nucleotides read TGTGCCAGCAGATACGCGGGGGCGCGGTACACTGAAGCTTTCTTT. Translated: CASRYAGARYTEAFF.

J is TRBJ1-2 and V is TRBV5-1; TRBD1 might be the D (6 bases). The CDR3 length is 12 residues. Germline V CDR1 and CDR2: SGHRS, YFSETQ. Trimming took off 4 bases at V and 6 bases at J, with 10 bases between the two ends. DNA of the CDR3: TGCGCCAGCAGCAGGGACATTGATGGCTACACCTTC. Amino acid sequence: CASSRDIDGYTF.

The chain joins TRBV4-1 to TRBJ2-5; TRBD2 agrees at 9 bases. With 6 bases clipped from V and 1 base from J, the junction kept 6 bases outside the gene matches. The CDR3 is made up of 15 amino acids. The germline V gene has CDR1 MGHRA and CDR2 YSYEKL. The CDR3 region is CASRPAAGGQETQYF. The CDR3 DNA sequence: TGCGCCAGCAGACCCGCAGCGGGGGGCCAAGAGACCCAGTACTTC.

CDR3 in amino acids: CASSARGQVNTEAFF. CDR3 bases: TGTGCCAGCAGCGCCAGGGGACAGGTGAACACTGAAGCTTTCTTT. The J gene is TRBJ1-1, the V gene TRBV9, with 8 nucleotides matching TRBD1. V trimming: 3 bases; J trimming: 0 bases; junction bases outside the gene matches: 4. The germline V gene has CDR1 SGDLS and CDR2 YYNGEE. The CDR3 is 15 amino acids.